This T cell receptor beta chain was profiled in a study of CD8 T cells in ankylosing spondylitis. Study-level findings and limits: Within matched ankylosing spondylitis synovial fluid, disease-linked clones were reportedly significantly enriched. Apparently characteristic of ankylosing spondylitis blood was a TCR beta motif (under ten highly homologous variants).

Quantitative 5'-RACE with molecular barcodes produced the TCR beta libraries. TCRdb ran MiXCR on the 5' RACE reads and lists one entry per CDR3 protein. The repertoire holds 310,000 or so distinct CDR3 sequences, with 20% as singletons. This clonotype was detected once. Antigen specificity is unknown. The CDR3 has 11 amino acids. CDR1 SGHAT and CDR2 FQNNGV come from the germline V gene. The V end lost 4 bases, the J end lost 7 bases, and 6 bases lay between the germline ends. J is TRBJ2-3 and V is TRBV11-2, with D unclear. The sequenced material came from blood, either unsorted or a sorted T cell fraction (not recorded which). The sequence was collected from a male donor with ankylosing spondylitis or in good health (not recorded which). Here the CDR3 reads CASSSLYTQYF. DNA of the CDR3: TGTGCCAGCAGCTCCTTATATACGCAGTATTTT.